The source of this T cell receptor (beta chain) is a study of control samples from healthy donors and cancer patients. Assay: immunoSEQ multiplex PCR; the TCRdb copy retains only in-frame clones and omits some. Among some 130,000 clones listed, approximately 94% were seen once. CDR3 size: 15 residues. Germline CDR1 is SGHTA and CDR2 is FQGNSA. With V trimmed by 1 base and J by 1 base, 3 bases remained unmatched. This clonotype originated in a man aged 50-59 years with head and neck cancer. The specimen was PBMCs. The V gene is TRBV7-2, the J gene TRBJ2-5, with TRBD2 identical over 7 bases. The CDR3 loop is CASSLGRGVQETQYF. DNA for the CDR3: TGTGCCAGCAGCTTAGGCCGGGGGGTCCAAGAGACCCAGTACTTC.